What follows are 8 T cell receptor beta chains derived from one specimen sequenced in a study of molecular identifiers for immune sequencing clone quantification. TCRdb ran MiXCR on the PCR reads and lists one entry per CDR3 protein. The sample includes tens of thousands of distinct CDR3 sequences, 19% seen only once; the top ten take over 1.1%. Sequenced input: naive CD8+ T cells from blood, with Jurkat cell RNA spiked in. Indicated subset: FACS-sorted CD8+CD4-CCR7+CD45RA+ naive T cells. The receptors originated from a human donor in good health. Some libraries in this study had Jurkat cell RNA spiked in.

Details on this clonotype: This may stem from a read error, because a much larger clone lies one nucleotide away. The chain links TRBV20-1 to TRBJ2-1; TRBD2 agrees at 10 bases. CDR3 size: 15 residues. Germline assignment: CDR1 DFQATT and CDR2 SNEGSKA (reference sequence). J was trimmed by 8 bases and V by 6 bases; bases with no gene match: 13. CDR3 sequence: CSAQGVSGGADEQFF. The CDR3 region has the DNA TGCAGTGCCCAGGGGGTGAGCGGGGGGGCGGATGAGCAGTTCTTC.

This clonotype was found many times. This chain connects TRBV29-1 to TRBJ2-2; 8 bases are a match to TRBD2. Germline CDR1 and CDR2: SQVTM and ANQGSEA. The junction had 1 base not matched to a gene; V was cut back by 4 bases and J by 6 bases. The CDR3 loop spans 12 amino acids. The CDR3 DNA reads as TGCAGCGTTGCGGGAGGGTCCGGGGAGCTGTTTTTT. This encodes CSVAGGSGELFF.

Ten or more counts support this clonotype. The V call is TRBV27, the J call TRBJ2-2; 7 bases are shared with TRBD2. The CDR3 loop spans 16 amino acids. The junction had 7 bases not matched to a gene; V was cut back by 3 bases and J by 3 bases. Germline CDR1 MNHEY, CDR2 SMNVEV (reference sequence). Here the CDR3 DNA reads TGTGCCAGCAGTTTTGCGGCGGGAGAGGACACCGGGGAGCTGTTTTTT. Amino acids: CASSFAAGEDTGELFF.

This clonotype was observed many times. This sequence joins TRBV7-9 and TRBJ1-5; TRBD1 might be the D (6 bases). The CDR3 has 16 residues. Looked up from germline, CDR1 is SEHNR and CDR2 is FQNEAQ (reference sequence). V was clipped by 2 bases and J by 5 bases, with 16 bases between them. The CDR3 DNA reads TGTGCCAGCAGCTTAAGTTTAGGGGGTAACGATCAGCCCCAGCATTTT. Its translation: CASSLSLGGNDQPQHF.

This rearrangement joins TRBV6-5 to TRBJ2-5; D may be TRBD1 or TRBD2 (5 bases each). This CDR3 is built from 15 residues. Trimming left V 0 bases short and J 4 bases short, with 12 bases between. The germline V gene encodes CDR1 MNHEY and CDR2 SVGAGI. This CDR3 is CASSYSVGAGETQYF. The CDR3 nucleotides are TGTGCCAGCAGTTACTCGGTCGGGGCGGGAGAGACCCAGTACTTC.

The table lists this clonotype with many counts. V is TRBV11-2 and J is TRBJ2-1; no definite D call. The germline V gene has CDR1 SGHAT and CDR2 FQNNGV. This CDR3 is built from 15 residues. The V gene lost 5 bases and the J gene lost 8 bases, with 19 bases spanning the gap. CDR3 DNA sequence: TGTGCCAGCAGCCACCTAGGCAGTTCGTACGATGAGCAGTTCTTC. This translates into CASSHLGSSYDEQFF.

This clonotype was seen at least ten times. The chain joins TRBV5-1 to TRBJ2-6; 8 bases agree with TRBD2. CDR3 length: 17 residues. Per the germline V gene, CDR1 is SGHRS and CDR2 is YFSETQ. Germline trimming cut 3 bases from V and 1 base from J; bases unmatched to any gene: 6. In DNA, the CDR3 is TGCGCCAGCAGCTCACGGGGGGGGGGTTCTGGGGCCAACGTCCTGACTTTC. Protein product: CASSSRGGGSGANVLTF. The full variable domain, its missing parts supplied by reference TRBV5-1 and TRBJ2-6, is KAGVTQTPRYLIKTRGQQVTLSCSPISGHRSVSWYQQTPGQGLQFLFEYFSETQRNKGNFPGRFSGRQFSNSRSEMNVSTLELGDSALYLCASSSRGGGSGANVLTFGAGSRLTVL.

Many counts were recorded for this clonotype. The CDR3 protein is CSVAETSHNEQFF. DNA for the CDR3: TGCAGCGTTGCCGAGACTAGCCACAATGAGCAGTTCTTC. V usage is TRBV29-1 and J usage is TRBJ2-1; 7 bases are shared with TRBD2. Germline-derived CDR1 and CDR2 are SQVTM and ANQGSEA. J gave up 5 bases and V 4 bases, and 5 bases lay outside the gene matches. This CDR3 has 13 residues.